The rows below give T cell receptor beta chains drawn from one sample of a study of OX40 agonist ivuxolimab in advanced cancers. The assay was immunoSEQ multiplex PCR, and TCRdb's table has in-frame clones only and misses some. The table includes 45,000 to 65,000 clones, about 90% detected once. The sample was CD4+ or CD8+ T cells sorted from blood, taken in a trial of the OX40 agonist ivuxolimab. Receptor source: an adult with an advanced solid tumor such as melanoma, head and neck, liver or kidney cancer. The CDR3 runs from the conserved cysteine through the conserved F or W. Size is omitted from some rows. Given values are once, few, many or a class for expanded clones.

>.|TRBJ1-2|TRBV11-2
CASSSTFGYTF
>.|TRBJ1-4|TRBV14
CASSLLGVSATNEKLFF
>.|TRBJ1-5|TRBV5-1
CASSFGLPGNQPQHF
>.|TRBJ2-2|TRBV19
CASSKSRGANGELFF
>.|TRBJ1-4|TRBV5-5
CASSLASRTEFF
>.|TRBJ2-1|TRBV4-2
CASSQRLSYNEQFF
>.|TRBJ1-2|TRBV5-4
CASSRGGSSNYGYTF
>.|TRBJ1-1|TRBV2
CASKTDSLNTEAFF
>.|TRBJ2-1|TRBV6-1
CASSVSGSYYNEQFF
>.|TRBJ2-3|TRBV5-1
CASSRGGEGDTQYF
>.|TRBJ2-5|TRBV4-2
CASSLGTMERETQYF
>few|TRBJ1-5|TRBV7-2
CASSSQGGGLQPQHF
>once|TRBJ2-1|TRBV2
CASSVQLAGVSEQFF
>.|TRBJ1-1|TRBV7-2
CASSTFNTEAFF
>.|TRBJ2-1|TRBV7-9
CASTTGLAAYNEQFF
>.|TRBJ2-5|TRBV7-8
CASSFYREETQYF
>.|TRBJ2-7|TRBV7-2
CASSLARSGSGRASEQYF
>.|TRBJ2-7|TRBV4-1
CASSQEIRRASGSSYEQYF
>.|TRBJ1-5|TRBV4-1
CASSQKAGSNQPQHF
>.|TRBJ1-1|TRBV30
CAWRGDVARTEAFF
>few|TRBJ1-1|TRBV2
CASSHWDRGAFF
>.|TRBJ2-3|TRBV2
CASSPGLASDTQYF
>.|TRBJ2-1|TRBV4-1
CASSQASGRGGRYNEQFF
>.|TRBJ2-7|TRBV10-1
CASENRDEQYF
>.|TRBJ2-7|TRBV7-2
CASSRGLAGVYEQYF
>.|TRBJ2-3|TRBV6-6
CASSYARDRRTDTQYF
>few|TRBJ2-2|TRBV5-1
CASSTGQGDTGELFF
>.|TRBJ2-1|TRBV27
CASSTWTSGSNAYNEQFF
>.|TRBJ1-5|TRBV4-2
CASSQERAAGSEWHF
>.|TRBJ2-1|TRBV15
CATSRHLWTSGPYNEQFF
>.|TRBJ2-1|TRBV6-5
CASSLGQGVGDGQFF
>.|TRBJ1-1|TRBV6-1
CASSEDRSTEAFF
>.|TRBJ2-1|TRBV1
CTSSQNNHRTSGYNEQFF
>.|TRBJ1-3|TRBV9
CASSDGQFSGNTIYF
>.|TRBJ2-6|TRBV16
CASSHRRQGGSGANVLTF
>.|TRBJ2-1|TRBV5-4
CASSLQGSNEQFF
>.|TRBJ2-7|TRBV18
CASSPNPSYEQYF
>.|TRBJ1-5|TRBV7-9
CASSLIRDRGPYSNQPQHF
>few|TRBJ1-4|TRBV4-1
CASSQDYGKLFF
>.|TRBJ2-5|TRBV2
CASRRQGVGQETQYF
>.|TRBJ1-1|TRBV5-6
CASSLYQTENTEAFF
>once|TRBJ2-3|TRBV11-1
CASSPQGARTDTQYF
>once|TRBJ2-7|TRBV7-6
CASSLDGSYEQYF
>.|TRBJ2-7|TRBV15
CATSRGPTSGSYEQYF
>.|TRBJ2-2|TRBV2
CASSVQGAHGGELFF
>few|TRBJ1-1|TRBV29-1
CSASGTPTGNTEAFF
>.|TRBJ2-6|TRBV19
CASTLSQGSGANVLTF
>.|TRBJ2-5|TRBV14
CASSQDFQGFQETQYF
>medium-sized|TRBJ1-1|TRBV27
CASSLNGGHAEAFF
>.|TRBJ2-1|TRBV7-9
CASSPTQLLAGGINEQFF
>.|TRBJ1-1|TRBV5-1
CASSRTGGSYTEAFF
>.|TRBJ1-1|TRBV15
CATSRDAEAFF
>medium-sized|TRBJ2-7|TRBV23-1
CASSCGTSAYEQYF
>.|TRBJ2-2|TRBV2
CASSYQGSNTGELFF
>once|TRBJ1-2|TRBV28
CASSLGQGYGYTF